The 16 T cell receptor beta chains below were found in one sample sequenced in a study of blood T cell repertoires in COVID-19. Repertoires were generated with immunoSEQ multiplex PCR, while TCRdb's copy carries only in-frame clones and drops some. Among 300,000 to 350,000 clones, 87% were seen once, and the ten largest hold roughly 1%. The sequenced sample was PBMCs or T cells enriched from blood (not recorded which). The receptors come from a woman in her thirties who had recovered from COVID-19.

CDR3 amino acids: CASSHELGATDTQYF. The CDR3 DNA reads as TGTGCCAGCAGCCATGAACTGGGCGCCACAGATACGCAGTATTTT. The rearrangement links TRBV11-3 to TRBJ2-3; D uncertain. V shed 5 bases and J shed 2 bases, with 14 bases lying between them. CDR3 length: 15 amino acids. Germline CDR1 SGHNT, CDR2 YENEEA.

This chain links TRBV10-3 with TRBJ1-2, with 7 bases lining up with TRBD1. CDR3 length equals 14 residues. J gave up 5 bases and V 3 bases, and 6 bases lay outside the gene matches. Germline loops: CDR1 ENHRY, CDR2 SYGVKD. The CDR3 nucleotides are TGTGCCATCAGTGATTCCGGGACAGCGTATGGCTACACCTTC. Translation: CAISDSGTAYGYTF.

CDR3 residues: CASSIETGIYGYTF. The CDR3, as DNA: TGTGCCAGTAGTATAGAAACGGGGATCTATGGCTACACCTTC. V and J are TRBV19 and TRBJ1-2; D gene unclear. Trimming took 0 bases from V and 4 from J, leaving 9 bases between them. The CDR3 contains 14 residues. Germline V gene sequence: CDR1 LNHDA, CDR2 SQIVND (reference sequence).

The V gene is TRBV9, the J gene TRBJ2-2, with 9 bases lining up with TRBD2. V lost 0 bases to trimming and J lost 6 bases; unmatched junction nucleotides: 3. The CDR3 sequence is 15 residues long. Germline values: CDR1 SGDLS, CDR2 YYNGEE. In nucleotides, the CDR3 is TGTGCCAGCAGCGTAGGCGGGGGGGCAGCCGGGGAGCTGTTTTTT. Translation gives CASSVGGGAAGELFF. Variable domain in full (rest from reference TRBV9 and TRBJ2-2): DSGVTQTPKHLITATGQRVTLRCSPRSGDLSVYWYQQSLDQGLQFLIQYYNGEERAKGNILERFSAQQFPDLHSELNLSSLELGDSALYFCASSVGGGAAGELFFGEGSRLTVL.

The J gene is TRBJ2-3, the V gene TRBV5-8; perhaps TRBD1 as D (5 bases). The CDR3 consists of 13 residues. The germline CDR1 and CDR2 sequences are SGHTS and YDEGEE. With 5 bases removed from V and 3 bases from J, the gap between germline ends came to 10 bases. This CDR3 is CASRYGATDTQYF. In DNA, the CDR3 is TGTGCCAGCAGATATGGGGCTACAGATACGCAGTATTTT.

This chain connects TRBV6-1 to TRBJ1-1; 7 bases are a match to TRBD1. Germline CDR1 reads MNHNS; CDR2 reads SASEGT. The CDR3 runs 13 residues. V shed 1 base, J shed 10 bases, and the junction held 6 bases outside the gene matches. The CDR3 protein is CASSEEGAILAFF. CDR3 nucleotides: TGTGCCAGCAGTGAAGAGGGGGCAATCTTAGCTTTCTTT.

This chain links TRBV7-9 with TRBJ1-1; weak D call: TRBD1 (5 bases). The CDR3 covers 15 residues. CDR1 SEHNR and CDR2 FQNEAQ come from the germline V gene (reference sequence). V gave up 5 bases and J gave up 5 bases, with 18 bases separating them. The CDR3 spells CASSKMGRGWTEAFF. The CDR3 DNA reads as TGTGCCAGCAGCAAAATGGGAAGGGGATGGACTGAAGCTTTCTTT. The variable domain in full, with the rest retrieved from reference TRBV7-9 and TRBJ1-1, is DTGVSQNPRHKITKRGQNVTFRCDPISEHNRLYWYRQTLGQGPEFLTYFQNEAQLEKSRLLSDRFSAERPKGSFSTLEIQRTEQGDSAMYLCASSKMGRGWTEAFFGQGTRLTVV.

The genes are TRBV3-1 (or the pseudogene TRBV3-2) and TRBJ1-6; possibly TRBD1 for D (5 bases). The CDR3 has 15 residues. The V end lost 1 base, the J end lost 6 bases, and 10 bases lay between the germline ends. Germline CDR1 reads LGHDT; CDR2 reads YNNKEL (reference sequence). This chain's CDR3 is CASSQVAGGNSPLHF. The CDR3 coding sequence is TGTGCCAGCAGCCAAGTCGCGGGGGGTAATTCACCCCTCCACTTT.

The chain combines TRBV10-3 with TRBJ2-2; D uncertain. The CDR3 totals 13 residues. Trimming cost V 2 bases and J 6 bases, with 7 bases left between them. Per germline, CDR1 ENHRY and CDR2 SYGVKD. The CDR3 loop reads CAISEVAAGELFF. CDR3 nucleotides: TGTGCCATCAGTGAGGTGGCAGCCGGGGAGCTGTTTTTT.

V and J are TRBV10-2 and TRBJ1-2; weak D call: TRBD1 (5 bases). Trimming cost V 0 bases and J 0 bases, with 11 bases left between them. The length of the CDR3 is 16 residues. Germline assignment: CDR1 WSHSY and CDR2 SAAADI. The CDR3 coding sequence is TGCGCCAGCAGTGAGTCGGGGCCGCCAGCTAACTATGGCTACACCTTC. Protein: CASSESGPPANYGYTF.

The chain employs TRBV7-9 and TRBJ2-5; no clear D. Deletions cut 4 bases from V and 7 bases from J, with 10 bases between. This CDR3 spans 12 amino acids. In germline, CDR1 is SEHNR, CDR2 FQNEAQ (reference sequence). The CDR3 coding sequence is TGTGCCAGCAGCTCCCCTGAGTGGACCCAGTACTTC. It encodes CASSSPEWTQYF.

This chain connects TRBV15 to TRBJ2-1, with D unresolved. The CDR3 runs 15 residues. V lost 0 bases and J 7 bases, leaving 13 bases between the germline ends. In germline, CDR1 is LNHNV, CDR2 YYDKDF (reference sequence). CDR3 amino acids: CATSRDTTPINEQFF. CDR3 coding DNA: TGTGCCACCAGCAGAGATACGACACCGATTAATGAGCAGTTCTTC. Together with reference TRBV15 and TRBJ2-1, the CDR3 gives the full variable domain: DAMVIQNPRYQVTQFGKPVTLSCSQTLNHNVMYWYQQKSSQAPKLLFHYYDKDFNNEADTPDNFQSRRPNTSFCFLDIRSPGLGDTAMYLCATSRDTTPINEQFFGPGTRLTVL.

The V and J genes are TRBV7-9 and TRBJ2-1, with 7 nucleotides matching TRBD1. V trimming: 5 bases; J trimming: 9 bases; junction bases outside the gene matches: 13. The CDR3 is made up of 15 amino acids. The V gene's germline CDR1 is SEHNR and CDR2 FQNEAQ (reference sequence). DNA of the CDR3: TGTGCCAGCAGCCCCACAGGGGCCAGGTCGGGTGAGCAGTTCTTC. Amino acids: CASSPTGARSGEQFF.

The gene calls are TRBV10-3 and TRBJ1-5; tentative D call: TRBD1 (5 bases). The CDR3 extends over 16 amino acids. CDR1 and CDR2 from the germline V gene are ENHRY and SYGVKD. V lost 0 bases and J 9 bases, leaving 18 bases between the germline ends. The CDR3 spells CAISESRWGGSGPQHF. The CDR3 DNA reads TGTGCCATCAGTGAGTCGAGGTGGGGGGGTTCCGGGCCCCAGCATTTT.

V gene TRBV7-9 combines with J gene TRBJ1-1; possibly TRBD1 for D (5 bases). Germline V gives CDR1 SEHNR, CDR2 FQNEAQ (reference sequence). The CDR3 runs to 14 residues. V was pared by 5 bases and J by 7 bases, with 17 bases between. The CDR3, as DNA: TGTGCCAGCAGCACCTTGGGAGGGACGGGTGAAGCTTTCTTT. Protein sequence: CASSTLGGTGEAFF.

The chain uses TRBV15 and TRBJ1-1, with D possibly TRBD1 on 5 matching bases. Germline V gene sequence: CDR1 LNHNV, CDR2 YYDKDF (reference sequence). V lost 5 bases and J 0 bases, leaving 13 bases between the germline ends. The length of the CDR3 is 15 residues. The CDR3 DNA reads as TGTGCCACCAGCGACAGCAATTCAATGAACACTGAAGCTTTCTTT. This gives the protein CATSDSNSMNTEAFF. The full variable domain, in which reference TRBV15 and TRBJ1-1 provide the parts outside the CDR3, is DAMVIQNPRYQVTQFGKPVTLSCSQTLNHNVMYWYQQKSSQAPKLLFHYYDKDFNNEADTPDNFQSRRPNTSFCFLDIRSPGLGDTAMYLCATSDSNSMNTEAFFGQGTRLTVV.